This paragraph reports one T cell receptor beta chain. Its antigen is undetermined. V shed 0 bases and J 5 bases; nucleotides not matched to a gene: 1. Germline CDR1 reads SGHVS; CDR2 reads FNYEAQ. The length of the CDR3 is 15 residues. This entry is derived from a study of cytomegalovirus exposure and HLA in healthy donors. Study overall: Unique TCRs from HLA-typed donors, 70 million to 85 million of them, were held in an early data release.

With 60 Vbeta and 13 Jbeta primers, the PCR was carried out. Repertoires were generated with immunoSEQ multiplex PCR, while TCRdb's copy carries only in-frame clones and drops some. The repertoire includes some 180,000 clones, over 75% of them detected once, and about 2.2% sits in the top ten. Overall study results and limits: Later, an analysis showed that TCR beta chains associated with HLA were more clonally expanded than others that were equally common. Associated with HLA alleles at 0.05 false discovery rate in a later analysis were 15,000 to 20,000 TCR beta sequences.

This rearrangement joins TRBV7-6 to TRBJ1-4; 9 bases align to TRBD1. The sequence came from a male donor in good health and CMV-seronegative. The sequencing input was PBMCs. DNA of the CDR3: TGTGCCAGCAGCTTAGCGACAGGGGGGAATGAAAAACTGTTTTTT. As protein: CASSLATGGNEKLFF.